This entry concerns a single T cell receptor beta chain. Its antigen is undetermined. The data derive from a study of shared clonotypes between healthy human individuals. Study-level points and caveats: It was observed that approximately 5% of naive CD4 clonotypes were shared across four donors.

This CDR3 is built from 17 residues. Germline V CDR1 and CDR2: SGDLS, YYNGEE. Losses at the gene ends were 1 base for V and 5 bases for J; bases not matched to a gene: 8. CD45RO-negative CD8 cells positively selected for CCR7 made up the naive population, which excluded terminally differentiated effector memory CD45RA+ cells. Some clones are missing from TCRdb's copy, which holds only in-frame ones; the method was immunoSEQ multiplex PCR. The data contain around 580,000 clones, 95% to 98% of them singletons. The sequenced material came from naive CD8+ T cells sorted from blood. The TCR sequence derives from a man younger than 40 in good health. J is TRBJ2-2 and V is TRBV9; 10 positions match TRBD1. The CDR3 coding sequence is TGTGCCAGCAGCGTAAAGGGCGACAGGGGGCTTACCGGGGAGCTGTTTTTT. Protein sequence: CASSVKGDRGLTGELFF.